Presented here are 8 T cell receptor beta chains from one specimen sequenced in a study of CD4 T cells in relation to SARS-CoV-2 and coronaviruses. The unexposed donors gave CD4+ T cells in about 2010-2019, prior to COVID-19. Libraries were prepared by immunoSEQ multiplex PCR; TCRdb keeps only in-frame clonotypes and omits some of them. The table includes around 65,000 clones, 80% to 90% detected once. Sequencing was done on a sample of memory CD4+ T cells from PBMCs. These receptors came from a human donor in good health.

The chain employs TRBV5-1 and TRBJ2-1; TRBD1 aligns across 10 bases. This CDR3 contains 15 residues. Germline CDR1 is SGHRS and CDR2 is YFSETQ. V shed 5 bases and J 3 bases; nucleotides not matched to a gene: 5. Here the CDR3 DNA reads TGCGCCAGCAGGACCGGGACAGGGGACTACAATGAGCAGTTCTTC. Its protein is CASRTGTGDYNEQFF.

This rearrangement joins TRBV3-1 (or the pseudogene TRBV3-2) to TRBJ1-5, with 7 bases identical to TRBD1. The CDR3 extends over 18 amino acids. Per germline, CDR1 LGHDT and CDR2 YNNKEL (reference sequence). With V trimmed by 0 bases and J by 5 bases, 13 bases remained unmatched. The chain's CDR3 is CASSQERRGQSVDQPQHF. The DNA of the CDR3 is TGTGCCAGCAGCCAAGAAAGGAGGGGACAGTCGGTGGATCAGCCCCAGCATTTT.

This clone was observed once. The CDR3 protein is CASSHTRGANYNEQFF. In nucleotides, the CDR3 is TGTGCCAGCAGCCATACGAGAGGGGCAAACTACAATGAGCAGTTCTTC. The V call is TRBV14, the J call TRBJ2-1, with D perhaps being TRBD1 or TRBD2 (5 bases each). The germline gives CDR1 SGHDN, CDR2 FVKESK. The CDR3 runs to 16 residues. With 3 bases removed from V and 3 bases from J, the gap between germline ends came to 15 bases.

The rearrangement links TRBV5-1 to TRBJ1-3; D call uncertain. Trimming left V 4 bases short and J 3 bases short, with 8 bases between. The CDR3 consists of 13 residues. The germline V gene has CDR1 SGHRS and CDR2 YFSETQ. The CDR3 reads CASSEGVGNTIYF. For the CDR3, the DNA is TGCGCCAGCAGCGAGGGAGTTGGAAACACCATATATTTT.

This sequence joins TRBV7-2 and TRBJ2-6; 11 bases agree with TRBD1. After removal of 4 bases from V and 1 base from J, the junction contained 6 bases not matched to a gene. The CDR3 has 18 residues. The germline gives CDR1 SGHTA, CDR2 FQGNSA. The CDR3 nucleotides read TGTGCCAGCAGCTCCGGACAGGGGGCTAATTCTGGGGCCAACGTCCTGACTTTC. Protein sequence: CASSSGQGANSGANVLTF.

The chain combines TRBV7-2 with TRBJ2-7; D is unresolved. The V end lost 5 bases, the J end lost 0 bases, and 2 bases lay between the germline ends. The CDR3 consists of 11 residues. Germline assignment: CDR1 SGHTA and CDR2 FQGNSA. CDR3 sequence (DNA): TGTGCCAGCAGCCCCTCCTACGAGCAGTACTTC. Its protein is CASSPSYEQYF.

This clone was seen a single time. One junction end disagrees with the germline gene, perhaps due to a read error. The chain joins TRBV10-1 to TRBJ1-4; TRBD1 matches at 8 bases. The germline V gene encodes CDR1 WNHNN and CDR2 SYGVQD (reference sequence). This CDR3 has 12 residues. In DNA form, the CDR3 reads TGCGCCAGCAGACCTCCGGGACAGGTAAATCTTTTT. It codes for CASRPPGQVNLF.

This clone turned up a few times. The chain carries TRBV9 and TRBJ2-7; 13 bases are a match to TRBD2. Germline CDR1 is SGDLS and CDR2 is YYNGEE. There are 14 residues in the CDR3. The trim removed 3 bases at V and 6 bases at J, leaving 3 bases unmatched. This CDR3 is CASSAGLAGLEQYF. In DNA, the CDR3 is TGTGCCAGCAGCGCGGGACTAGCGGGGCTCGAGCAGTACTTC.